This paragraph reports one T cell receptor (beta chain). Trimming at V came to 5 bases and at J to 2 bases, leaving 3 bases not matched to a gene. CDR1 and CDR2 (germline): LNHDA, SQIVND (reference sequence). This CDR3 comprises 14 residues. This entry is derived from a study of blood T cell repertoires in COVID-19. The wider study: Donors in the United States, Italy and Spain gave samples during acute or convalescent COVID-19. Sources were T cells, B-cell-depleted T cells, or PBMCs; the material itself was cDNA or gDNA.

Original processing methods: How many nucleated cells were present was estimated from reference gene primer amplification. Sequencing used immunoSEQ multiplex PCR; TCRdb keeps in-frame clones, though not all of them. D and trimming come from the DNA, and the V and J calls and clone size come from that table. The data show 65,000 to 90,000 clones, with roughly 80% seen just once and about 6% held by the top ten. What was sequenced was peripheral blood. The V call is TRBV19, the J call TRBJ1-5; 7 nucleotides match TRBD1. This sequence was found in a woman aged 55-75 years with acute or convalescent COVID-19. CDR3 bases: TGTGCCAGTAGTGAGACAGGGCGCAATCAGCCCCAGCATTTT. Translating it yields CASSETGRNQPQHF.